This passage covers 18 T cell receptor beta chains from one sample sequenced in a study of T-cell reconstitution after alpha-beta-depleted transplantation in children. A library of TCRbeta sequences, prepared with unique molecular identifiers, was generated. TCRdb processed the PCR reads anew with MiXCR; each CDR3 protein has one entry. The data show 200,000 to 250,000 distinct CDR3 sequences, about a tenth seen once. The source material was PBMCs, sampled before TCRalphabeta/CD19-depleted stem cell transplant. The receptors were sampled from a child less than two years old with acute myeloid leukemia, due to receive a stem cell transplant.

This clonotype was counted at least ten times. CDR3 DNA: TGTGCCAGCAGCCAGAACCCCAGCAATCAGCCCCAGCATTTT. Its protein product is CASSQNPSNQPQHF. The chain has TRBV3-1 and TRBJ1-5; D is ambiguous. V was trimmed by 3 bases and J by 1 base, leaving 7 bases between them. Germline assignment: CDR1 LGHDT and CDR2 YNNKEL (reference sequence). The CDR3 is 14 amino acids.

This clonotype was seen ten or more times. This sequence joins TRBV10-3 and TRBJ1-2; no reliable D call. The V end lost 0 bases, the J end lost 2 bases, and 7 bases lay between the germline ends. Per germline, CDR1 ENHRY and CDR2 SYGVKD. This CDR3 contains 14 residues. The CDR3 DNA sequence: TGTGCCATCAGTGAGTCCACCCTGAACTATGGCTACACCTTC. The encoded protein is CAISESTLNYGYTF.

This clonotype was counted ten times or more. V and J are TRBV3-1 and TRBJ2-1; maybe TRBD2 (5 bases). From germline, CDR1 is LGHDT and CDR2 YNNKEL (reference sequence). This CDR3 region has 15 residues. Between the trimmed V and J ends, which lost 6 bases and 5 bases, there was a span of 17 bases. CDR3 sequence (DNA): TGTGCCAGCAGAAACGTCGGAGCGGTCGACAATGAGCAGTTCTTC. Translated: CASRNVGAVDNEQFF.

The chain joins TRBV7-9 to TRBJ2-1; 8 bases are a match to TRBD1. Unmatched junction bases numbered 14, after V lost 4 bases and J lost 3 bases. CDR1 is SEHNR, CDR2 FQNEAQ, per germline (reference sequence). The CDR3 runs to 18 residues. The CDR3 here is CASSSPATDRGYYNEQFF. DNA for the CDR3: TGTGCCAGCAGCTCCCCTGCGACAGACAGGGGATACTACAATGAGCAGTTCTTC.

This clonotype was observed many times. The chain links TRBV29-1 to TRBJ1-2; the D is unclear. The V and J ends lost 4 bases and 8 bases respectively, with 14 bases between them. CDR1 and CDR2 from the germline V gene are SQVTM and ANQGSEA. This CDR3 region has 12 residues. CDR3 amino acids: CSVGTALRGYTF. CDR3 bases: TGCAGCGTTGGGACGGCGTTGAGGGGCTACACCTTC.

This clonotype has a count of ten or more. The chain combines TRBV5-1 with TRBJ2-1; D is ambiguous. Germline V CDR1 and CDR2: SGHRS, YFSETQ. CDR3 size: 15 residues. Trimming removed 2 bases at V and 0 bases at J, with 9 bases between. The CDR3 DNA follows: TGCGCCAGCAGCTTCCTGTGGGGCTCCTACAATGAGCAGTTCTTC. This gives the protein CASSFLWGSYNEQFF.

This clonotype was detected ten times or more. This chain connects TRBV6-1 to TRBJ1-1, with unresolved D. V was cut by 7 bases and J by 4 bases, with 16 bases left in between. The CDR3 is 14 amino acids. CDR1 is MNHNS, CDR2 SASEGT, per germline. In DNA form, the CDR3 reads TGTGCCAGCACCCTGGGATACCTGGGCACTGAAGCTTTCTTT. This encodes CASTLGYLGTEAFF.

This chain connects TRBV7-2 to TRBJ2-5; maybe TRBD2 (6 bases). Germline CDR1 SGHTA, CDR2 FQGNSA. CDR3 length: 16 amino acids. V lost 4 bases, J lost 0 bases, and 15 bases lay in between. In DNA, the CDR3 is TGTGCCAGCAGCTCGAGACTAGGGGAGTACCAAGAGACCCAGTACTTC. Translation: CASSSRLGEYQETQYF.

This clonotype was seen at least ten times. The chain uses TRBV4-2 and TRBJ2-7, with 8 bases lining up with TRBD2. The CDR3 spans 16 residues. With V trimmed by 1 base and J by 3 bases, 8 bases remained unmatched. CDR1 is LGHNA and CDR2 is YNFKEQ in the germline V gene. The CDR3 loop is CASSQGTGGTSYEQYF. The CDR3 DNA reads as TGTGCCAGCAGCCAAGGGACGGGGGGGACAAGCTACGAGCAGTACTTC.

This clonotype was counted at least ten times. The chain recombines TRBV29-1 with TRBJ2-7; D is unresolved. Deletions cut 1 base from V and 2 bases from J, with 0 bases between. Per germline, CDR1 SQVTM and CDR2 ANQGSEA. CDR3 length: 10 residues. The CDR3 sequence: CSVEAYEQYF. CDR3 DNA: TGCAGCGTTGAAGCCTACGAGCAGTACTTC.

V usage is TRBV29-1 and J usage is TRBJ2-7; D is unresolved. V was cut by 1 base and J by 7 bases, with 11 bases left in between. The CDR3 is made up of 12 amino acids. Germline V gene data show CDR1 as SQVTM and CDR2 as ANQGSEA. As DNA, the CDR3 is TGCAGCGTTGAAGGCCCGTCCCGGGAGCAGTACTTC. It codes for CSVEGPSREQYF.

This clonotype has a handful of counts. This chain uses TRBV23-1 with TRBJ2-4; D is perhaps TRBD1 or TRBD2 (5 bases each). TRBV23-1 falls under the ORF class, with uncertain function. V shed 3 bases and J shed 4 bases, with 16 bases lying between them. The CDR3 extends over 16 amino acids. The DNA of the CDR3 is TGCGCCAGCAGTCATCCCTTAAGGGACGCAAAAAACATTCAGTACTTC. Its translation is CASSHPLRDAKNIQYF.

This clonotype was seen ten or more times. The DNA for the CDR3 is TGTGCCAGCAGCAACAGAGGACAGGGACCAACTAATGAAAAACTGTTTTTT. It is translated as CASSNRGQGPTNEKLFF. This chain uses TRBV21-1 with TRBJ1-4; whether TRBD1, the table's D call, matches the DNA was not checked. TRBV21-1 is a known pseudogene. The CDR3 is made up of 17 amino acids.

This clonotype showed up many times. The chain combines TRBV11-2 with TRBJ2-1; no firm D call. Trimming removed 7 bases at V and 4 bases at J, with 11 bases between. This CDR3 region has 13 residues. Germline V gene data show CDR1 as SGHAT and CDR2 as FQNNGV. The CDR3 coding sequence is TGTGCCAGCACCGACGGACGGTACAATGAGCAGTTCTTC. Its protein product is CASTDGRYNEQFF.

This clonotype showed up many times. The chain uses TRBV20-1 and TRBJ1-5, with 8 bases aligning to TRBD1. The V gene end was trimmed by 2 bases and the J gene end by 7 bases; junction bases not matched to a gene: 4. This CDR3 contains 13 residues. Germline V gives CDR1 DFQATT, CDR2 SNEGSKA (reference sequence). CDR3 amino acids: CSARPGGGQPQHF. The CDR3 DNA is TGCAGTGCTAGACCAGGGGGCGGGCAGCCCCAGCATTTT.

This clonotype was seen only a few times. The chain employs TRBV6-1 and TRBJ2-2, with 8 bases that match TRBD2. Per germline, CDR1 MNHNS and CDR2 SASEGT. V trimming: 6 bases; J trimming: 6 bases; junction bases outside the gene matches: 15. The CDR3 totals 17 residues. The CDR3 reads CASRKGLGLAGPGELFF. The CDR3 DNA sequence: TGTGCCAGCAGGAAGGGGCTCGGGCTAGCGGGCCCCGGGGAGCTGTTTTTT.

Ten or more counts support this clonotype. The V and J genes are TRBV29-1 and TRBJ2-6, with 7 bases matching TRBD1. Germline V gene sequence: CDR1 SQVTM, CDR2 ANQGSEA. The CDR3 length is 16 residues. V lost 6 bases to trimming and J lost 0 bases; unmatched junction nucleotides: 8. DNA for the CDR3: TGCAGCGTGGCCGGGACAGCCAACTCTGGGGCCAACGTCCTGACTTTC. Translated, it gives CSVAGTANSGANVLTF. The full variable domain, in which reference TRBV29-1 and TRBJ2-6 provide the parts outside the CDR3, is SAVISQKPSRDICQRGTSLTIQCQVDSQVTMMFWYRQQPGQSLTLIATANQGSEATYESGFVIDKFPISRPNLTFSTLTVSNMSPEDSSIYLCSVAGTANSGANVLTFGAGSRLTVL.

This clonotype was picked up a small number of times. The rearrangement uses TRBV5-5 and TRBJ1-2; no firm D call. Germline V lookup: CDR1 SGHKS, CDR2 YYEKEE (reference sequence). This CDR3 has 14 residues. The ends were cut back, 3 bases at V and 4 bases at J, with 13 bases in the middle. CDR3 sequence reads: CASSSDRQTYGYTF. The CDR3 DNA follows: TGTGCCAGCAGCTCTGACCGCCAGACCTATGGCTACACCTTC. Supplemented by reference TRBV5-5 and TRBJ1-2, the full variable domain reads DAGVTQSPTHLIKTRGQQVTLRCSPISGHKSVSWYQQVLGQGPQFIFQYYEKEERGRGNFPDRFSARQFPNYSSELNVNALLLGDSALYLCASSSDRQTYGYTFGSGTRLTVV.